Here is one T cell receptor (beta chain) with its context. This clone has a handful of counts. The antigen it binds to is not known. Base quality data are lacking; no much larger clone is found one base away. Receptor libraries were prepared by the immunoSEQ multiplex PCR assay. TCRdb obtained this table from immuneACCESS and retained in-frame rearrangements with V and J assigned. These tables miss some clones; where compared with another copy, unresolved V genes account for less than half of the shortfall, and the remainder is unexplained. Counted in this sample were around 15,000 clones; 80% to 90% of them appeared once. The ten largest clones take up 11% of the sample. The V end loses 5 bases and the J end loses 8 bases, and a stretch of 12 bases separates them. CDR1 and CDR2, looked up from the germline V gene (reference sequence), are LNHDA and SQIVND. The CDR3 sequence holds 12 residues, the cysteine and phenylalanine included. Only the CDR3 DNA stays, 36 bases, in frame from base 1.

These data come from a study of control samples from healthy donors and cancer patients (dated by TCRdb to 2018 to 2020). The sequence joins TRBV19 to TRBJ1-2; the D gene is perhaps TRBD1, from 5 matching bases. Input material: PBMCs. The receptor was derived from a woman in her sixties or seventies with colorectal cancer. The DNA is as follows: TGTGCCAGTAGTCGGCAGGGCAGCGGCTACACCTTC. Its protein is CASSRQGSGYTF. Reference TRBV19 and TRBJ1-2 proteins supply the regions before and after the CDR3; the full variable domain is: DGGITQSPKYLFRKEGQNVTLSCEQNLNHDAMYWYRQDPGQGLRLIYYSQIVNDFQKGDIAEGYSVSREKKESFPLTVTSAQKNPTAFYLCASSRQGSGYTFGSGTRLTVV.